Below, one T cell receptor (beta chain) is given with its context. Its specificity is unknown. Both TRBC1 and TRBC2 were covered by a beta constant-region primer of two equimolar oligonucleotides. MiXCR, applied by TCRdb to the UMI-ligation and nested PCR reads, yields one record per CDR3 protein. The table has under 150,000 distinct CDR3 sequences, approximately 17% seen once. Germline-derived CDR1 and CDR2 are SGHDT and YYEEEE. The length of the CDR3 is 16 residues. Trimming left V 0 bases short and J 5 bases short, with 17 bases between. This entry is derived from a study of naive and memory T cell subsets. Study results and caveats: Especially in CD8 cells, naive repertoires contained a few larger clonotypes, possibly CD45RA-re-expressing memory cells.

Sequenced material: naive CD4+ T cells from blood. The clonotype comes from a human donor in good health. The V gene is TRBV5-6, the J gene TRBJ1-2, with D possibly being TRBD1 (6 bases). CDR3: CASSLASRQGSYGYTF. The CDR3 DNA reads as TGTGCCAGCAGCTTGGCCAGTAGGCAGGGGTCTTATGGCTACACCTTC. The full variable domain, in which reference TRBV5-6 and TRBJ1-2 provide the parts outside the CDR3, is DAGVTQSPTHLIKTRGQQVTLRCSPKSGHDTVSWYQQALGQGPQFIFQYYEEEERQRGNFPDRFSGHQFPNYSSELNVNALLLGDSALYLCASSLASRQGSYGYTFGSGTRLTVV.